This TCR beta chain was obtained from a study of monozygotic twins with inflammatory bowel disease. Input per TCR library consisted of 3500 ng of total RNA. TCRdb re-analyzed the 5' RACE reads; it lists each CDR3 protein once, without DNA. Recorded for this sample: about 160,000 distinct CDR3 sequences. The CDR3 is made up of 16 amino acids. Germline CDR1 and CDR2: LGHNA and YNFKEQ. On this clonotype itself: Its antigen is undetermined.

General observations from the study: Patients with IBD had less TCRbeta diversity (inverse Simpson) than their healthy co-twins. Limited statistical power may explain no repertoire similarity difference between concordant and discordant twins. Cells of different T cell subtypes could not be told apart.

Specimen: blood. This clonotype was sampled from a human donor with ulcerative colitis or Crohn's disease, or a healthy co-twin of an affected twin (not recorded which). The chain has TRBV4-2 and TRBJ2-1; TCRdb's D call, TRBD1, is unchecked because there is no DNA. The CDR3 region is CASSQSTQGVFNEQFF.